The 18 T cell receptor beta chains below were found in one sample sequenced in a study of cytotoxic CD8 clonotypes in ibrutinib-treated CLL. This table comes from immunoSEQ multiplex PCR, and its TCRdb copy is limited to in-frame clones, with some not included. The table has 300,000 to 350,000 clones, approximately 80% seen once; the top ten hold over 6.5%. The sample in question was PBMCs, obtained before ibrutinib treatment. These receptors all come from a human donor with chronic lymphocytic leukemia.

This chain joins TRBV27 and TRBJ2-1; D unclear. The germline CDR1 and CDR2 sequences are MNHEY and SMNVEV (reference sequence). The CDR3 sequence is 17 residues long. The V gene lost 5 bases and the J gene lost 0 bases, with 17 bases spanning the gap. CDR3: CASSAKGLGSSYNEQFF. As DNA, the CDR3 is TGTGCCAGCAGTGCCAAGGGCCTCGGCAGCTCCTACAATGAGCAGTTCTTC.

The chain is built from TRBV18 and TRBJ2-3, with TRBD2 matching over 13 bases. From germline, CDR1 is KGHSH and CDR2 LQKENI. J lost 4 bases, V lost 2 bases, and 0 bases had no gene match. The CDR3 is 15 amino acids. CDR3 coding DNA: TGTGCCAGCTCACCAGGACTAGCGGGAGCAGATACGCAGTATTTT. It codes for CASSPGLAGADTQYF.

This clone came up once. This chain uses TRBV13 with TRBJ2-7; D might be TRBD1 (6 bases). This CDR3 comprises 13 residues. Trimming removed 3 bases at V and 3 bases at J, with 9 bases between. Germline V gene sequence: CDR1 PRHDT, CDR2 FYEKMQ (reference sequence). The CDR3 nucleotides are TGTGCCAGCAGCTTGATACAGGGCTACGAGCAGTACTTC. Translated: CASSLIQGYEQYF.

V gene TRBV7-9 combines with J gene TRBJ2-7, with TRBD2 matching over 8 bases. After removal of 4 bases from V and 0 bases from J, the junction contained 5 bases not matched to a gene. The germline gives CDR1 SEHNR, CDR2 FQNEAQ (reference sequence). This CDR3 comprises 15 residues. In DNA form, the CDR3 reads TGTGCCAGCAGCTCGCCCGGGACTAGCTCCTACGAGCAGTACTTC. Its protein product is CASSSPGTSSYEQYF.

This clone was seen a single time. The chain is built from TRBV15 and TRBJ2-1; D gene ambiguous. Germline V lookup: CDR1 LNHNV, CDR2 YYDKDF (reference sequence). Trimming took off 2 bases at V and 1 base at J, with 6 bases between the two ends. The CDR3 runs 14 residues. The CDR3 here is CATSRSRSYNEQFF. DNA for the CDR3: TGTGCCACCAGCAGAAGTCGGTCCTACAATGAGCAGTTCTTC. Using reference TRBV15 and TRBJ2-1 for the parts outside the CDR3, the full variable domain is DAMVIQNPRYQVTQFGKPVTLSCSQTLNHNVMYWYQQKSSQAPKLLFHYYDKDFNNEADTPDNFQSRRPNTSFCFLDIRSPGLGDTAMYLCATSRSRSYNEQFFGPGTRLTVL.

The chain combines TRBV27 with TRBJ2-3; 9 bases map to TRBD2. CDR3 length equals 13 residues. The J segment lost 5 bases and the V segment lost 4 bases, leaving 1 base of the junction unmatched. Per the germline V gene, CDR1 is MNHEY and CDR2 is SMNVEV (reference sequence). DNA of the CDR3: TGTGCCAGCAGTTCTAGCGGGGTAGATACGCAGTATTTT. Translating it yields CASSSSGVDTQYF.

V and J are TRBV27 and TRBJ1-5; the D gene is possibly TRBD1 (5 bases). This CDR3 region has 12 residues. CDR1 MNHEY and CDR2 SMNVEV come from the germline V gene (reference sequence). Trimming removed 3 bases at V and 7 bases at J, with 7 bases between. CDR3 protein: CASSFGGQPQHF. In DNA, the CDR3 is TGTGCCAGCAGTTTCGGGGGACAGCCCCAGCATTTT.

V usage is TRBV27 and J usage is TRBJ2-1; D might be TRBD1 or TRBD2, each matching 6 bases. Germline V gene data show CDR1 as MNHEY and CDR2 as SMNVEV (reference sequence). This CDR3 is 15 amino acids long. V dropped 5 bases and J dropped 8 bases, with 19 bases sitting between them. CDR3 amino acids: CASSLRTEGDDEQFF. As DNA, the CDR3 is TGTGCCAGCAGTCTACGGACGGAGGGGGACGATGAGCAGTTCTTC.

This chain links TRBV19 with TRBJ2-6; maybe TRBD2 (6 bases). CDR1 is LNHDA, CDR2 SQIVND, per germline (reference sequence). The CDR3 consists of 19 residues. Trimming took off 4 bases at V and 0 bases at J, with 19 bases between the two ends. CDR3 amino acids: CASSKGGSRGLSGANVLTF. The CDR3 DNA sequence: TGTGCCAGTAGTAAAGGAGGGTCCCGAGGACTCTCTGGGGCCAACGTCCTGACTTTC. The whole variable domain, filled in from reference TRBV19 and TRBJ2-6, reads DGGITQSPKYLFRKEGQNVTLSCEQNLNHDAMYWYRQDPGQGLRLIYYSQIVNDFQKGDIAEGYSVSREKKESFPLTVTSAQKNPTAFYLCASSKGGSRGLSGANVLTFGAGSRLTVL.

The CDR3: CASSLLNSAKNIQYF. In nucleotides, the CDR3 is TGTGCCAGCAGCTTACTAAATTCCGCCAAAAACATTCAGTACTTC. The V and J genes are TRBV7-2 and TRBJ2-4; the D is unclear. V was trimmed by 2 bases and J by 1 base, leaving 9 bases between them. Germline assignment: CDR1 SGHTA and CDR2 FQGNSA. The CDR3 is made up of 15 amino acids.

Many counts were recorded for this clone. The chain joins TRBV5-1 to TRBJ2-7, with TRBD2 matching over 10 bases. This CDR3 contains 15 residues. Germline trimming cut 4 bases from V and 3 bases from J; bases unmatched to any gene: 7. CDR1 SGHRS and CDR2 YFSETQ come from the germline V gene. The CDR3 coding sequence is TGCGCCAGCAGCGGAGATCTAGCGGGAGTCTACGAGCAGTACTTC. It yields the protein CASSGDLAGVYEQYF.

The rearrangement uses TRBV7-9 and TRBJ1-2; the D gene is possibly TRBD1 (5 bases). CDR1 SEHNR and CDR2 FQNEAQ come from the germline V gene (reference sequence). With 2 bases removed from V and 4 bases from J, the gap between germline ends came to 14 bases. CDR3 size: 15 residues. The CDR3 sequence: CASSLIEARAYGYTF. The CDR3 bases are TGTGCCAGCAGCTTAATTGAGGCCAGGGCCTATGGCTACACCTTC.

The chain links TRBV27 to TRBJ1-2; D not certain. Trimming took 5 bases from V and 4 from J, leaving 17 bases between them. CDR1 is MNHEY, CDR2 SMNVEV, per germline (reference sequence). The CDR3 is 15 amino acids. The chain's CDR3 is CASSGRGLARYGYTF. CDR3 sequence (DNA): TGTGCCAGCAGTGGCCGAGGTCTCGCACGCTATGGCTACACCTTC.

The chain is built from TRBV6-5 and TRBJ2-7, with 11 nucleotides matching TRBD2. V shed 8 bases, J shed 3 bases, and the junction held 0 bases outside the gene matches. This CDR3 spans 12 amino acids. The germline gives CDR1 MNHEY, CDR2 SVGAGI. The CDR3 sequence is CASGTSGYEQYF. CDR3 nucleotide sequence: TGTGCCAGCGGGACTAGCGGCTACGAGCAGTACTTC.

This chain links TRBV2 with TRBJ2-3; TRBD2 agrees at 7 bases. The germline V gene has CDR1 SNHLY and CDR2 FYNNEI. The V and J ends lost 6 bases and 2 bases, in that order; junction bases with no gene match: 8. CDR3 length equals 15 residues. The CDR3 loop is CASRRLAANTDTQYF. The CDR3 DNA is TGTGCCAGCAGGCGACTAGCAGCCAACACAGATACGCAGTATTTT.

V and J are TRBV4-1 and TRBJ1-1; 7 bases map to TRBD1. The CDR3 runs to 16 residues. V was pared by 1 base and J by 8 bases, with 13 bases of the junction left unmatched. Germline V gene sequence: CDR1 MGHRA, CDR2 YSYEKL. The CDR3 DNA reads TGCGCCAGCAGCCAAGGGAGAGGGGGCGCCTCAAGGGAAGCTTTCTTT. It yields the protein CASSQGRGGASREAFF.

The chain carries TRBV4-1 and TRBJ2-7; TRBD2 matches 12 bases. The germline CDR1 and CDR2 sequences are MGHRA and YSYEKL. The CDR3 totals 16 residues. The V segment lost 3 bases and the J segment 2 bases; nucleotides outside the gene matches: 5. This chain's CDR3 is CASSQRLAGGTYEQYF. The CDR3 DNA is TGCGCCAGCAGCCAGCGTCTAGCGGGAGGGACCTACGAGCAGTACTTC.

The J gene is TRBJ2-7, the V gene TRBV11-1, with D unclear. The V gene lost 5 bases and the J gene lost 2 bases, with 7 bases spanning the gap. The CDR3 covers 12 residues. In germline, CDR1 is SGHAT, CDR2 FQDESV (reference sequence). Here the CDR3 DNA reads TGTGCCAGCAGCCCCCCCGCCTACGAGCAGTACTTC. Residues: CASSPPAYEQYF.